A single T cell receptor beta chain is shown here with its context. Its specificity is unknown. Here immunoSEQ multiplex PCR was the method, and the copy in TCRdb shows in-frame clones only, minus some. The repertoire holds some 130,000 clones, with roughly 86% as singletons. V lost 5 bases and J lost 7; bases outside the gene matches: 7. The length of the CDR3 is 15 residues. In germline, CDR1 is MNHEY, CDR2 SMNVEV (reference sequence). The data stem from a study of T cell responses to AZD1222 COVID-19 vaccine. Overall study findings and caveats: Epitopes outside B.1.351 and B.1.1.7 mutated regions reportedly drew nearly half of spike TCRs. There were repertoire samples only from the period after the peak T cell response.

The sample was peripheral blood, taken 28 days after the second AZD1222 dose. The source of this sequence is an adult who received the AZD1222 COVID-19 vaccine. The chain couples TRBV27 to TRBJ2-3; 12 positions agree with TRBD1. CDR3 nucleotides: TGTGCCAGCAGTACGGAGGGACAGGGGGCCCATACGCAGTATTTT. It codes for CASSTEGQGAHTQYF.